Each of the 25 T cell receptor beta chains below was sequenced from the same sample in a study of cytomegalovirus exposure and HLA in healthy donors. PCR was performed using 60 Vbeta and 13 Jbeta primers. Using immunoSEQ multiplex PCR, the repertoire was profiled, and TCRdb retains in-frame clones only, with some absent. The table records about 210,000 clones, about 88% of them present only once. Sequences were obtained from PBMCs. The receptors originated from a girl aged 2-10 years in good health and CMV-seronegative.

V gene TRBV7-2 combines with J gene TRBJ2-2; TRBD2 might be the D (6 bases). This CDR3 is built from 17 residues. V lost 5 bases and J lost 2, with 18 bases in between. In germline, CDR1 is SGHTA, CDR2 FQGNSA. The CDR3 region is CASSVGYFSGNTGELFF. CDR3 sequence (DNA): TGTGCCAGCAGCGTGGGTTATTTTAGCGGAAACACCGGGGAGCTGTTTTTT.

The DNA of the CDR3 is TGTGCCAGCAAGGTTGGGGAGGGGCAGCCCCAGCATTTT. This translates into CASKVGEGQPQHF. The genes are TRBV6-1 and TRBJ1-5; a possible D gene is TRBD1 (5 bases). V was cut by 7 bases and J by 7 bases, with 14 bases left in between. Germline V gene lookup returns CDR1 MNHNS and CDR2 SASEGT. This CDR3 is built from 13 residues.

The chain links TRBV6-5 to TRBJ2-1, with 9 nucleotides matching TRBD1. CDR1 and CDR2 from the germline V gene are MNHEY and SVGAGI. CDR3 length: 14 residues. V lost 4 bases to trimming and J lost 9 bases; unmatched junction nucleotides: 7. CDR3 amino acids: CASSSLTGGGEQFF. CDR3 nucleotide sequence: TGTGCCAGCAGTTCCCTGACAGGGGGGGGTGAGCAGTTCTTC.

This clone was detected once. The V and J genes are TRBV27 and TRBJ2-2, with D unresolved. The germline V gene has CDR1 MNHEY and CDR2 SMNVEV (reference sequence). The CDR3 is 12 residues long. V dropped 6 bases and J dropped 5 bases, with 7 bases sitting between them. This CDR3 is CASRFPTGELFF. The CDR3 DNA reads as TGTGCCAGCAGGTTCCCAACCGGGGAGCTGTTTTTT.

This clone was recorded a few times. The chain has TRBV5-1 and TRBJ2-1; TRBD1 aligns across 7 bases. Germline CDR1 SGHRS, CDR2 YFSETQ. There are 16 residues in the CDR3. With 8 bases clipped from V and 5 bases from J, the junction kept 16 bases outside the gene matches. DNA of the CDR3: TGCGCCAGTACAAATCAACGGGACAGCCCAAACAATGAGCAGTTCTTC. As protein: CASTNQRDSPNNEQFF.

The chain uses TRBV27 and TRBJ2-1, with D maybe TRBD1 (7 bases). The V gene lost 3 bases and the J gene lost 6 bases, with 12 bases spanning the gap. Germline assignment: CDR1 MNHEY and CDR2 SMNVEV (reference sequence). The CDR3 has 14 residues. CDR3 DNA sequence: TGTGCCAGCAGTTTTCGGCAGGGGGGCAATGAGCAGTTCTTC. The encoded protein is CASSFRQGGNEQFF.

The sample holds one count of this clone. The junction shows a germline mismatch at one end, possibly a read error. The V gene is TRBV7-9, the J gene TRBJ2-6; D is possibly TRBD2 (7 bases). This CDR3 region has 18 residues. Germline assignment: CDR1 SEHNR and CDR2 FQNEAQ (reference sequence). The CDR3 nucleotides read TGTTCCAGCACCCTGAGGGGGGGGGTGAGCTCTGGGGCCAACGTCCTGACTTTC. Encoded protein: CSSTLRGGVSSGANVLTF.

V is TRBV5-8 and J is TRBJ2-3; TRBD1 agrees at 7 bases. Germline V gives CDR1 SGHTS, CDR2 YDEGEE. V lost 9 bases and J lost 3; bases outside the gene matches: 10. The length of the CDR3 is 14 residues. CDR3 DNA: TGTGCCATCAGACCGACCAGGGGGACAGATACGCAGTATTTT. It encodes CAIRPTRGTDTQYF.

The chain links TRBV27 to TRBJ1-1; the D gene is possibly TRBD1 (5 bases). The V gene lost 6 bases and the J gene lost 1 base, with 18 bases spanning the gap. Germline V gives CDR1 MNHEY, CDR2 SMNVEV (reference sequence). The CDR3 totals 16 residues. In DNA form, the CDR3 reads TGTGCCAGCAGCCCCGGGCGGTACAGGCAGAACACTGAAGCTTTCTTT. It yields the protein CASSPGRYRQNTEAFF.

The rearrangement joins TRBV6-6 to TRBJ1-1, with D maybe TRBD1 (6 bases). Germline V gene sequence: CDR1 MNHNY, CDR2 SVGAGI (reference sequence). This CDR3 comprises 16 residues. V lost 2 bases, J lost 0 bases, and 13 bases lay in between. The DNA of the CDR3 is TGTGCCAGCAGTTACGAGGCCAGGGGAATGAACACTGAAGCTTTCTTT. Its translation is CASSYEARGMNTEAFF.

The sample holds one count of this clone. The rearrangement uses TRBV19 and TRBJ1-1; weak D call: TRBD1 (5 bases). The germline V and J ends were trimmed by 5 bases and 2 bases, with 12 bases remaining between them. Germline assignment: CDR1 LNHDA and CDR2 SQIVND (reference sequence). CDR3 size: 14 residues. CDR3 DNA: TGTGCCAGTAGTCCCTCAGGGCAAAACACTGAAGCTTTCTTT. This sequence encodes CASSPSGQNTEAFF.

The chain carries TRBV7-2 and TRBJ2-3, with 9 bases fitting TRBD2. V was pared by 1 base and J by 8 bases, with 16 bases of the junction left unmatched. The germline V gene has CDR1 SGHTA and CDR2 FQGNSA. CDR3 length: 18 amino acids. This CDR3 reads CASSLGGSWRGGNFTQYF. The DNA for the CDR3 is TGTGCCAGCAGCTTAGGAGGGAGTTGGCGGGGGGGCAATTTTACGCAGTATTTT.

For this clone: Additional DNA sequences in this sample encode the identical CDR3. The chain recombines TRBV5-1 with TRBJ2-1; 8 positions match TRBD2. The CDR3 spans 15 residues. V trimming: 2 bases; J trimming: 3 bases; junction bases outside the gene matches: 4. The germline gives CDR1 SGHRS, CDR2 YFSETQ. The DNA of the CDR3 is TGCGCCAGCAGCTTAGCGGGGGTGAACTACAATGAGCAGTTCTTC. As protein: CASSLAGVNYNEQFF.

The chain combines TRBV5-6 with TRBJ2-7; 8 bases fit TRBD1. The CDR3 runs to 14 residues. Germline-derived CDR1 and CDR2 are SGHDT and YYEEEE. V shed 1 base and J 9 bases; nucleotides not matched to a gene: 9. The CDR3 bases are TGTGCCAGCAGCTTGAGGACAGGGCAACTCGCGCAGTACTTC. Its translation is CASSLRTGQLAQYF.

This clone was seen more than once but under ten times. The chain couples TRBV6-1 to TRBJ2-2; D is perhaps TRBD1 (5 bases). The CDR3 is 15 residues long. Germline V CDR1 and CDR2: MNHNS, SASEGT. The ends were cut back, 4 bases at V and 5 bases at J, with 14 bases in the middle. The DNA of the CDR3 is TGTGCCAGCAGTGCCCGTAAGGGGTCGACCGGGGAGCTGTTTTTT. Its translation: CASSARKGSTGELFF.

This chain uses TRBV2 with TRBJ2-5; 13 nucleotides align to TRBD2. The length of the CDR3 is 14 residues. The germline V gene encodes CDR1 SNHLY and CDR2 FYNNEI. The V segment lost 8 bases and the J segment 7 bases; nucleotides outside the gene matches: 7. The CDR3 here is CASLLAGGPGTQYF. The CDR3 DNA follows: TGTGCCAGCTTACTAGCGGGGGGGCCGGGGACCCAGTACTTC.

Regarding this clone: One junction end does not reproduce the germline sequence, and a read error may be involved. This chain links TRBV5-8 with TRBJ1-5; D call uncertain. The CDR3 is 15 amino acids. Germline V gene lookup returns CDR1 SGHTS and CDR2 YDEGEE. The CDR3 sequence: CASRLGVHGNQPQHF. The CDR3 nucleotides read TGTGCCAGCAGGTTGGGAGTTCACGGGAATCAGCCCCAGCATTTT. Full variable domain (missing parts from reference TRBV5-8 and TRBJ1-5): EAGVTQSPTHLIKTRGQQATLRCSPISGHTSVYWYQQALGLGLQFLLWYDEGEERNRGNFPPRFSGRQFPNYSSELNVNALELEDSALYLCASRLGVHGNQPQHFGDGTRLSIL.

As DNA, the CDR3 is TGTGCCAGCAGCGTAGAACTGACTTCGGGGGCCGGGGAGCTGTTTTTT. Its translation: CASSVELTSGAGELFF. The rearrangement joins TRBV9 to TRBJ2-2; TRBD2 is a possible D gene (6 bases). The CDR3 has 16 residues. With 0 bases removed from V and 6 bases from J, the gap between germline ends came to 15 bases. Germline loops: CDR1 SGDLS, CDR2 YYNGEE. The full variable domain, rest sourced from reference TRBV9 and TRBJ2-2, is DSGVTQTPKHLITATGQRVTLRCSPRSGDLSVYWYQQSLDQGLQFLIQYYNGEERAKGNILERFSAQQFPDLHSELNLSSLELGDSALYFCASSVELTSGAGELFFGEGSRLTVL.

The rearrangement links TRBV10-1 to TRBJ2-7; no clear D gene. This CDR3 comprises 12 residues. Germline CDR1 and CDR2: WNHNN and SYGVQD (reference sequence). Trimming removed 3 bases from V and 4 bases from J, with 7 bases in between. The CDR3 nucleotides read TGCGCCAGCAGTGAAATACGGTACGAGCAGTACTTC. Amino acids: CASSEIRYEQYF.

The chain links TRBV7-2 to TRBJ1-2; possible D gene TRBD1, 6 bases. Germline V gene data show CDR1 as SGHTA and CDR2 as FQGNSA. Trimming removed 2 bases at V and 2 bases at J, with 12 bases between. The CDR3 sequence is 15 residues long. The CDR3, as DNA: TGTGCCAGCAGCTTAAGGTTGGGGGCCAACTATGGCTACACCTTC. Its translation is CASSLRLGANYGYTF. Full variable domain (rest looked up from reference TRBV7-2 and TRBJ1-2): GAGVSQSPSNKVTEKGKDVELRCDPISGHTALYWYRQSLGQGLEFLIYFQGNSAPDKSGLPSDRFSAERTGGSVSTLTIQRTQQEDSAVYLCASSLRLGANYGYTFGSGTRLTVV.

The rearrangement joins TRBV11-2 to TRBJ1-2; 9 bases line up with TRBD1. The junction had 10 bases not matched to a gene; V was cut back by 0 bases and J by 8 bases. CDR3 length: 16 residues. The V gene's germline CDR1 is SGHAT and CDR2 FQNNGV. The DNA for the CDR3 is TGTGCCAGCAGCTTAGATTTAAATGACAGGGGGAGAGGCTACACCTTC. This translates into CASSLDLNDRGRGYTF.

The rearrangement uses TRBV6-1 and TRBJ1-6; D might be TRBD1 (6 bases). Trimming shortened V by 6 bases and J by 2 bases, and 11 bases separated the two germline ends. The CDR3 is 15 amino acids. Germline CDR1 and CDR2: MNHNS and SASEGT. CDR3 sequence: CASRAGQTYNSPLHF. CDR3 nucleotide sequence: TGTGCCAGCAGAGCCGGACAGACCTATAATTCACCCCTCCACTTT.

A single count supports this clone. The rearrangement joins TRBV7-2 to TRBJ2-3; 8 bases line up with TRBD2. There are 15 residues in the CDR3. Trimming cost V 5 bases and J 2 bases; bases outside gene matches: 6. The germline V gene encodes CDR1 SGHTA and CDR2 FQGNSA. The CDR3 DNA reads as TGTGCCAGCAGCCTTAGCGGGGCGAACACAGATACGCAGTATTTT. It translates to CASSLSGANTDTQYF.

The rearrangement links TRBV7-2 to TRBJ1-6; D perhaps matches TRBD1 (5 bases). Trimming cost V 2 bases and J 5 bases, with 10 bases left between them. The CDR3 contains 15 residues. Germline-derived CDR1 and CDR2 are SGHTA and FQGNSA. The CDR3 coding sequence is TGTGCCAGCAGCTTATGGGGGGATAATAATTCACCCCTCCACTTT. Translating gives CASSLWGDNNSPLHF. The full variable domain, with the rest looked up from reference TRBV7-2 and TRBJ1-6, is GAGVSQSPSNKVTEKGKDVELRCDPISGHTALYWYRQSLGQGLEFLIYFQGNSAPDKSGLPSDRFSAERTGGSVSTLTIQRTQQEDSAVYLCASSLWGDNNSPLHFGNGTRLTVT.

This clone was observed a single time. This chain connects TRBV7-8 to TRBJ1-6, with TRBD1 matching over 9 bases. Looked up from germline, CDR1 is SGHVS and CDR2 is FQNEAQ. V was clipped by 5 bases and J by 9 bases; unmatched bases: 5. This CDR3 region has 14 residues. Here the CDR3 DNA reads TGTGCCAGCAGCCTGGGACAGGGAACTTCACCCCTCCACTTT. Translation: CASSLGQGTSPLHF. The full variable domain, completed using reference TRBV7-8 and TRBJ1-6, is GAGVSQSPRYKVAKRGQDVALRCDPISGHVSLFWYQQALGQGPEFLTYFQNEAQLDKSGLPSDRFFAERPEGSVSTLKIQRTQQEDSAVYLCASSLGQGTSPLHFGNGTRLTVT.